Listed here is a single TCR beta chain. The antigen is not known. A second PCR, run for roughly 7 to 11 cycles, used a sample-barcoded 5' primer plus a J-beta primer mix. TCRdb reprocessed the 5' RACE reads via MiXCR and lists one record per CDR3 protein. The sample yields about 1.6 million distinct CDR3 sequences, 30% to 35% seen once. The amount of total RNA extracted per sample was at least 6 micrograms. The germline V and J ends were trimmed by 7 bases and 7 bases, with 16 bases remaining between them. CDR1 and CDR2 from the germline V gene are DFQATT and SNEGSKA (reference sequence). The length of the CDR3 is 12 residues. The data were taken from a study of blood T cells in healthy people across ages. Study background: Template switching picked up about one barcoded beta molecule for each two T cells. Overall study results and limits: Diversity of TCR beta per million T cells declined in a roughly linear way with age.

Material: blood. The rearrangement uses TRBV20-1 and TRBJ1-2; D perhaps matches TRBD1 (5 bases). This clonotype originated in a woman in her twenties or thirties in good health. CDR3 residues: CSVTSGKSGYTF. CDR3 DNA sequence: TGCAGTGTCACCTCAGGGAAGTCTGGCTACACCTTC.